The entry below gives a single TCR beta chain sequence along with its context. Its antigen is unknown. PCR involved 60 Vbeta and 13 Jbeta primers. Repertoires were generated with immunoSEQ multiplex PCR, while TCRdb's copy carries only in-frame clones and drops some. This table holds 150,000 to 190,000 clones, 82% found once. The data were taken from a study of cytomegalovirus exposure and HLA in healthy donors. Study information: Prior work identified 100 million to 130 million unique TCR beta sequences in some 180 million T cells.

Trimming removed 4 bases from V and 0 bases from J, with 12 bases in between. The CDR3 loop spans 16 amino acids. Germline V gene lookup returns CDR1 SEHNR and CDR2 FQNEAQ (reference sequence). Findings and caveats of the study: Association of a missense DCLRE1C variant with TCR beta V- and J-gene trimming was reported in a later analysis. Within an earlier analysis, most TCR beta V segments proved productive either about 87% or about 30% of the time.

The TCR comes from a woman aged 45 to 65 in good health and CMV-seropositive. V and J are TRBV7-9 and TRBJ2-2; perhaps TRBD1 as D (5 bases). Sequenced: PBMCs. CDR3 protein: CASSSRRTTNTGELFF. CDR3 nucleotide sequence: TGTGCCAGCAGCTCCAGGCGGACAACGAACACCGGGGAGCTGTTTTTT.